These T cell receptor beta chains were read from a single sample in a study of identical twins. TCRdb ran MiXCR on the 5' RACE reads and lists one entry per CDR3 protein. The sample carries some 1,600,000 distinct CDR3 sequences, about 32% recorded once. Sequencing input: cord blood. The receptors stem from a newborn girl in good health. Each CDR3 is given with its conserved first and last residue. The order of the fields is J gene, clone size, D gene, V gene, CDR3 protein, CDR3 DNA. D genes are given only for firm matches. Some rows mark clone size as missing; the rest say once, few, many or name a class of expanded clone.

J gene: TRBJ2-6
clone size: -
D gene: TRBD2
V gene: TRBV10-3
CDR3 protein: CAISKKGVGLAETGANVLTF
CDR3 DNA: TGTGCCATCAGTAAAAAGGGTGTCGGACTAGCGGAAACTGGGGCCAACGTCCTGACTTTC

J gene: TRBJ1-1
clone size: -
D gene: -
V gene: TRBV28
CDR3 protein: CASTPTASEAFF
CDR3 DNA: TGTGCCAGCACCCCCACGGCCTCTGAAGCTTTCTTT

J gene: TRBJ2-7
clone size: few
D gene: TRBD2
V gene: TRBV12-3/TRBV12-4
CDR3 protein: CASSSRLAGSLVEYYEQYF
CDR3 DNA: TGTGCCAGCAGTTCTAGACTAGCGGGATCTTTAGTAGAGTACTACGAGCAGTACTTC

J gene: TRBJ1-4
clone size: -
D gene: TRBD1
V gene: TRBV7-9
CDR3 protein: CASSLRGQANEKLFF
CDR3 DNA: TGTGCCAGCAGCTTGAGGGGACAGGCAAATGAAAAACTGTTTTTT

J gene: TRBJ1-4
clone size: -
D gene: TRBD1
V gene: TRBV10-3
CDR3 protein: CAISGGTGNEKLFF
CDR3 DNA: TGTGCCATCAGTGGGGGGACAGGGAATGAAAAACTGTTTTTT

J gene: TRBJ1-5
clone size: few
D gene: -
V gene: TRBV20-1
CDR3 protein: CSAQGGENQPQHF
CDR3 DNA: TGCAGTGCTCAGGGTGGGGAGAATCAGCCCCAGCATTTT

J gene: TRBJ2-1
clone size: few
D gene: TRBD1
V gene: TRBV12-3/TRBV12-4
CDR3 protein: CATGQGSSYNEQFF
CDR3 DNA: TGTGCCACAGGACAGGGCAGCTCCTACAATGAGCAGTTCTTC

J gene: TRBJ1-5
clone size: -
D gene: TRBD1
V gene: TRBV28
CDR3 protein: CASSLGRGRYSNQPQHF
CDR3 DNA: TGTGCCAGCAGTTTAGGCAGGGGGAGATATAGCAATCAGCCCCAGCATTTT

J gene: TRBJ2-5
clone size: few
D gene: -
V gene: TRBV12-3/TRBV12-4
CDR3 protein: CASSFGTLKETQYF
CDR3 DNA: TGTGCCAGCAGTTTCGGGACTTTAAAAGAGACCCAGTACTTC

J gene: TRBJ1-5
clone size: few
D gene: -
V gene: TRBV25-1
CDR3 protein: CASSEGDQPQHF
CDR3 DNA: TGTGCCAGCAGTGAAGGGGATCAGCCCCAGCATTTT

J gene: TRBJ1-2
clone size: many
D gene: TRBD1
V gene: TRBV29-1
CDR3 protein: CSVEEFQGVNGYTF
CDR3 DNA: TGCAGCGTTGAAGAGTTCCAGGGGGTGAATGGCTACACCTTC

J gene: TRBJ2-1
clone size: -
D gene: TRBD1
V gene: TRBV28
CDR3 protein: CASSLRTGVYEQFF
CDR3 DNA: TGTGCCAGCAGTTTGAGGACAGGGGTTTACGAGCAGTTCTTC

J gene: TRBJ1-1
clone size: few
D gene: -
V gene: TRBV11-2
CDR3 protein: CASSLVSASNTEAFF
CDR3 DNA: TGTGCCAGCAGCTTAGTTAGCGCGTCGAACACTGAAGCTTTCTTT

J gene: TRBJ2-7
clone size: few
D gene: TRBD2
V gene: TRBV20-1
CDR3 protein: CSASHFSGDLYEQYF
CDR3 DNA: TGCAGTGCTAGTCACTTTAGCGGGGACCTCTACGAGCAGTACTTC

J gene: TRBJ1-1
clone size: few
D gene: -
V gene: TRBV6-6
CDR3 protein: CASSYSLGAANTEAFF
CDR3 DNA: TGTGCCAGCAGTTACTCATTAGGTGCGGCCAACACTGAAGCTTTCTTT

J gene: TRBJ2-5
clone size: few
D gene: TRBD2
V gene: TRBV20-1
CDR3 protein: CSAHATSGVETQYF
CDR3 DNA: TGCAGTGCTCACGCTACTAGCGGGGTGGAGACCCAGTACTTC

J gene: TRBJ2-7
clone size: many
D gene: -
V gene: TRBV25-1
CDR3 protein: CASSERRSSYEQYF
CDR3 DNA: TGTGCCAGCAGTGAACGGAGATCCAGCTACGAGCAGTACTTC

J gene: TRBJ1-6
clone size: few
D gene: -
V gene: TRBV3-1
CDR3 protein: CASSQVILRTSSPLHF
CDR3 DNA: TGTGCCAGCAGCCAAGTAATCCTGAGGACTAGTTCACCCCTCCACTTT

J gene: TRBJ1-1
clone size: -
D gene: -
V gene: TRBV29-1
CDR3 protein: CSVETGIEAFF
CDR3 DNA: TGCAGCGTGGAGACGGGCATCGAAGCTTTCTTT

J gene: TRBJ1-4
clone size: -
D gene: -
V gene: TRBV28
CDR3 protein: CASRAGGANNEKLFF
CDR3 DNA: TGTGCCAGCAGAGCCGGGGGGGCAAATAATGAAAAACTGTTTTTT

J gene: TRBJ1-3
clone size: -
D gene: -
V gene: TRBV27
CDR3 protein: CASSLRPFSGNTIYF
CDR3 DNA: TGTGCCAGCAGTTTGAGGCCGTTCTCTGGAAACACCATATATTTT

J gene: TRBJ2-3
clone size: few
D gene: TRBD1
V gene: TRBV2
CDR3 protein: CASSRDRGIDTQYF
CDR3 DNA: TGTGCCAGCAGTCGCGACAGGGGGATTGATACGCAGTATTTT

J gene: TRBJ2-1
clone size: -
D gene: TRBD2
V gene: TRBV28
CDR3 protein: CASISGGGEGNEQFF
CDR3 DNA: TGTGCCAGCATCTCCGGGGGGGGAGAGGGCAATGAGCAGTTCTTC

J gene: TRBJ2-1
clone size: few
D gene: -
V gene: TRBV2
CDR3 protein: CASGGAHNEQFF
CDR3 DNA: TGTGCCAGCGGCGGGGCCCACAATGAGCAGTTCTTC

J gene: TRBJ1-1
clone size: -
D gene: -
V gene: TRBV13
CDR3 protein: CASSQGSAYTEAFF
CDR3 DNA: TGTGCCAGCAGCCAAGGGTCGGCGTACACTGAAGCTTTCTTT

J gene: TRBJ2-7
clone size: -
D gene: TRBD1
V gene: TRBV20-1
CDR3 protein: CSARHGTGAYEQYF
CDR3 DNA: TGCAGTGCTAGACATGGGACAGGCGCCTACGAGCAGTACTTC

J gene: TRBJ2-3
clone size: -
D gene: TRBD2
V gene: TRBV13
CDR3 protein: CASLEYGGAIADTQYF
CDR3 DNA: TGTGCCAGTTTGGAGTACGGGGGGGCAATCGCAGATACGCAGTATTTT

J gene: TRBJ2-7
clone size: few
D gene: -
V gene: TRBV25-1
CDR3 protein: CASSGSDSLSYEQYF
CDR3 DNA: TGTGCCAGCAGTGGCTCTGACAGCCTGTCCTACGAGCAGTACTTC

J gene: TRBJ2-5
clone size: -
D gene: -
V gene: TRBV12-3/TRBV12-4
CDR3 protein: CASSLYRGSGEQYF
CDR3 DNA: TGTGCCAGCAGTTTGTACAGGGGTTCGGGGGAGCAGTACTTC

J gene: TRBJ2-7
clone size: many
D gene: -
V gene: TRBV10-3
CDR3 protein: CAIRAGTSVSYEQYF
CDR3 DNA: TGTGCCATCAGGGCCGGGACGTCCGTTTCCTACGAGCAGTACTTC

J gene: TRBJ1-2
clone size: -
D gene: TRBD1
V gene: TRBV20-1
CDR3 protein: CSASYPGGDYGYTF
CDR3 DNA: TGCAGTGCTAGTTACCCAGGGGGCGACTATGGCTACACCTTC

J gene: TRBJ1-1
clone size: -
D gene: TRBD1
V gene: TRBV7-2
CDR3 protein: CASSLALGQGKFFDTEAFF
CDR3 DNA: TGTGCCAGCAGCTTAGCTTTGGGACAGGGAAAGTTCTTTGACACTGAAGCTTTCTTT

J gene: TRBJ2-7
clone size: -
D gene: TRBD2
V gene: TRBV20-1
CDR3 protein: CSARDHNTGTRKPSDRNYEQYF
CDR3 DNA: TGCAGTGCTAGAGATCACAACACCGGGACTAGAAAGCCCTCGGACCGCAACTACGAGCAGTACTTC

J gene: TRBJ1-1
clone size: few
D gene: -
V gene: TRBV7-2
CDR3 protein: CASSVGWTEAFF
CDR3 DNA: TGTGCCAGCAGTGTAGGGTGGACTGAAGCTTTCTTT

J gene: TRBJ2-2
clone size: -
D gene: -
V gene: TRBV2
CDR3 protein: CASSSRLVAGELFF
CDR3 DNA: TGTGCCAGCAGTAGCCGACTAGTGGCCGGGGAGCTGTTTTTT

J gene: TRBJ2-7
clone size: -
D gene: -
V gene: TRBV6-6
CDR3 protein: CASSYSASESYEQYF
CDR3 DNA: TGTGCCAGCAGTTACTCGGCTAGCGAGTCCTACGAGCAGTACTTC

J gene: TRBJ2-3
clone size: -
D gene: -
V gene: TRBV10-3
CDR3 protein: CAFSPTGGTLGTQYF
CDR3 DNA: -

J gene: TRBJ1-6
clone size: -
D gene: TRBD1
V gene: TRBV6-6
CDR3 protein: CASSYLGQGTSPLHF
CDR3 DNA: TGTGCCAGCAGTTACCTGGGACAGGGAACTTCACCCCTCCACTTT

J gene: TRBJ2-3
clone size: -
D gene: -
V gene: TRBV5-1
CDR3 protein: CASSLAVGAGTDTQYF
CDR3 DNA: TGCGCCAGCAGCTTGGCTGTGGGGGCCGGCACAGATACGCAGTATTTT

J gene: TRBJ1-2
clone size: -
D gene: -
V gene: TRBV20-1
CDR3 protein: CSARVRANPSGYTF
CDR3 DNA: TGCAGTGCTAGAGTCAGGGCGAACCCCTCTGGCTACACCTTC

J gene: TRBJ2-3
clone size: few
D gene: TRBD2
V gene: TRBV9
CDR3 protein: CASSPEAGGGTDTQYF
CDR3 DNA: TGTGCCAGCAGCCCGGAAGCGGGAGGGGGTACAGATACGCAGTATTTT

J gene: TRBJ1-2
clone size: many
D gene: TRBD1
V gene: TRBV3-1
CDR3 protein: CASSRTGYGYTF
CDR3 DNA: TGTGCCAGCAGCCGGACAGGGTATGGCTACACCTTC

J gene: TRBJ1-3
clone size: -
D gene: -
V gene: TRBV6-1
CDR3 protein: CASKTPRSGNTIYF
CDR3 DNA: TGTGCCAGCAAAACGCCGCGCTCTGGAAACACCATATATTTT

J gene: TRBJ2-7
clone size: -
D gene: -
V gene: TRBV10-3
CDR3 protein: CAITRDGISYNEQYF
CDR3 DNA: TGTGCCATCACCAGAGACGGAATCTCCTACAATGAGCAGTACTTC

J gene: TRBJ1-1
clone size: -
D gene: -
V gene: TRBV29-1
CDR3 protein: CSGLKLTEAFF
CDR3 DNA: TGCAGCGGTCTTAAGCTCACTGAAGCTTTCTTT

J gene: TRBJ2-3
clone size: -
D gene: TRBD2
V gene: TRBV7-2
CDR3 protein: CASSLIRASGGGGTDTQYF
CDR3 DNA: TGTGCCAGCAGCTTAATTCGGGCTAGCGGGGGGGGAGGCACAGATACGCAGTATTTT

J gene: TRBJ1-3
clone size: -
D gene: -
V gene: TRBV7-9
CDR3 protein: CASSPTRGSGNTIYF
CDR3 DNA: TGTGCCAGCAGCCCTACTCGGGGGTCTGGAAACACCATATATTTT

J gene: TRBJ2-7
clone size: few
D gene: -
V gene: TRBV28
CDR3 protein: CASSKRDHNPGPYEQYF
CDR3 DNA: TGTGCCAGTAGCAAGAGGGATCATAACCCCGGACCCTACGAGCAGTACTTC